This entry concerns a single T cell receptor (beta chain). What it binds is unknown. There was relapse after autologous stem cell transplantation in every patient, and there was variation in brentuximab vedotin exposure. This table comes from immunoSEQ multiplex PCR, and its TCRdb copy is limited to in-frame clones, with some not included. The table records approximately 100,000 clones, approximately 90% of them present only once. The sample originates from a study of PD-1 blockade in classical Hodgkin lymphoma. Whole-study results and caveats: While CD8+ TCR diversity did not rise significantly by C4D1, CD4+ TCR diversity did. Healthy donors reportedly exceeded newly diagnosed patients in baseline TCR diversity. Baseline diversity in complete responders resembled that of newly diagnosed patients.

This CDR3 is built from 13 residues. V lost 5 bases to trimming and J lost 7 bases, with 12 bases between them. Per germline, CDR1 MDHEN and CDR2 SYDVKM. This chain joins TRBV28 and TRBJ1-5; no reliable D call. The specimen was peripheral blood mononuclear cells (PBMCs), collected before the second cycle of nivolumab. The clonotype comes from a human donor with classical Hodgkin lymphoma. The CDR3 sequence: CASSPPGRQPQHF. The CDR3 DNA follows: TGTGCCAGCAGTCCCCCGGGGAGGCAGCCCCAGCATTTT.